These T cell receptor beta chains were read from a single sample in a study of T cells in Graves' hyperthyroidism and ophthalmopathy. TCRdb fed the multiplex PCR reads into MiXCR, producing one record per CDR3 protein. The data show around 420,000 distinct CDR3 sequences, 15% to 19% seen once. The sample comprised blood. The source is a young woman with Graves' hyperthyroidism. The conserved cysteine and the conserved F or W are not part of the CDR3 here. Fields, in order: D gene, J gene, CDR3 length, V gene, CDR3 protein. D genes are given only for firm matches.

TRBD1 | TRBJ2-7 | 13 | TRBV28 | ASSPRTGGTYEQY
. | TRBJ2-1 | 10 | TRBV27 | ASSLSEDEQF
TRBD1 | TRBJ1-6 | 12 | TRBV2 | ASRLTGGRSPLH
. | TRBJ2-5 | 13 | TRBV20-1 | SAAPVGLAIETQY
. | TRBJ1-2 | 11 | TRBV7-6 | ASSLAGVTGYT
TRBD1 | TRBJ2-6 | 18 | TRBV4-2 | ASTLGQGKGGRSGANVLT
TRBD2 | TRBJ2-3 | 13 | TRBV18 | ASSPTSGVTDTQY
. | TRBJ2-1 | 15 | TRBV18 | ASSPPRGQGTYNEQF
. | TRBJ2-3 | 11 | TRBV29-1 | SGRLARQGTQY
. | TRBJ1-2 | 10 | TRBV29-1 | SVELSADGYT
TRBD1 | TRBJ2-1 | 14 | TRBV28 | ASSWIRGQFYNEQF
. | TRBJ2-7 | 12 | TRBV30 | AGDVTSRPYEQY
. | TRBJ2-3 | 13 | TRBV6-1 | ASSTQGPSTDTQY
. | TRBJ2-7 | 12 | TRBV29-1 | SYRGLEGSYEQY
TRBD1 | TRBJ1-6 | 11 | TRBV30 | AWRQGVNSPLH
TRBD1 | TRBJ2-5 | 14 | TRBV10-3 | AISELLGTDQETQY